This T cell receptor (beta chain) originates from a study of graft-versus-host responses after intestinal transplantation. The wider study: All recipients got anti-thymocyte globulin induction, then tacrolimus and steroids for three to four years.

Germline CDR1 MNHEY, CDR2 SVGAGI. The CDR3 covers 13 residues. Trimming left V 8 bases short and J 4 bases short, with 12 bases between. The authors plated about 200,000 CFSE-labeled responder cells with about 200,000 irradiated, violet-dye-labeled stimulator cells. Sorting after the reaction isolated proliferating CFSE-low CD3+CD4+ and CD3+CD8+ responders. Method: immunoSEQ multiplex PCR; TCRdb's copy keeps in-frame clones and lacks some. Among about 10,000 clones listed, 36% were seen once. The source material was alloreactive CD8+ T cells from a mixed lymphocyte reaction culture, sampled before intestinal transplant. Regarding subset: CFSE-low proliferating T cells sorted from roughly 6-day pre-transplant mixed lymphocyte reaction (GvH or HvG direction). The sequence derives from a human patient who received an intestinal transplant. This sequence joins TRBV6-5 and TRBJ2-1; D is unresolved. The CDR3 nucleotides read TGTGCCAGCTCCCACCGCGGATACAATGAGCAGTTCTTC. As protein: CASSHRGYNEQFF.